This T cell receptor (beta chain) was found in a study of graft-versus-host responses after intestinal transplantation. Study context: Multivisceral, liver-intestinal, or isolated intestinal transplants were given to recipients. Regarding the study as a whole: Early after transplant, HvG clones declined as circulating GvH clones peaked. GvH clonotypes were identified within recipient marrow, with a subset emerging first in ileum or blood. The study found high graft-versus-host to host-versus-graft clonal ratios in allografts of patients with graft-donor T cell macrochimerism.

This table comes from immunoSEQ multiplex PCR, and its TCRdb copy is limited to in-frame clones, with some not included. The data show 96,000 or so clones, approximately 90% seen once. Concerning this clone itself: What it binds is not known.

Germline V gives CDR1 MNHNY, CDR2 SVGAGI (reference sequence). The V gene lost 7 bases and the J gene lost 2 bases, with 18 bases spanning the gap. The CDR3 has 16 amino acids. The starting material was unstimulated CD4+ T cells sorted from spleen or lymph node cells, obtained before intestinal transplant. The chain employs TRBV6-6 and TRBJ1-3; D remains unclear. This TCR came from a human donor who received an intestinal transplant. CDR3 amino acids: CASTNRERAAGNTIYF. The CDR3 DNA follows: TGTGCCAGCACCAACCGGGAGAGGGCGGCTGGAAACACCATATATTTT.